These 3 T cell receptor beta chains came from one sample sequenced in a study of blood T cell repertoires in COVID-19. TCRdb's table, derived via immunoSEQ multiplex PCR, lists solely in-frame clones and lacks some. The sample carries around 40,000 clones, around nine tenths recorded once. The sequenced sample consisted of peripheral blood. The receptors were gathered from a man aged 40-50 years with COVID-19, enrolled during active disease.

The chain carries TRBV2 and TRBJ1-5; 10 bases fit TRBD1. CDR1 and CDR2 (germline): SNHLY, FYNNEI. With V trimmed by 6 bases and J by 6 bases, 11 bases remained unmatched. The CDR3 extends over 16 amino acids. The chain's CDR3 is CASRNPGTGVGQPQHF. The CDR3 DNA reads TGTGCCAGCAGGAACCCCGGGACAGGGGTCGGTCAGCCCCAGCATTTT. The complete variable domain, with remaining parts taken from reference TRBV2 and TRBJ1-5, reads EPEVTQTPSHQVTQMGQEVILRCVPISNHLYFYWYRQILGQKVEFLVSFYNNEISEKSEIFDDQFSVERPDGSNFTLKIRSTKLEDSAMYFCASRNPGTGVGQPQHFGDGTRLSIL.

The chain links TRBV28 to TRBJ2-7, with a tentative D call TRBD1 (6 bases). Between the trimmed V and J ends, which lost 5 bases and 3 bases, there was a span of 11 bases. Germline lookup yields CDR1 MDHEN and CDR2 SYDVKM. The CDR3 covers 13 residues. CDR3 DNA sequence: TGTGCCAGCAGTCCTTCGGACAGCTACGAGCAGTACTTC. It yields the protein CASSPSDSYEQYF.

As for this clone: Relative to the germline gene, one junction end is altered; a read error may explain this. The chain has TRBV3-1 (or the pseudogene TRBV3-2) and TRBJ1-2, with D perhaps TRBD1 (6 bases). This CDR3 is built from 13 residues. Germline assignment: CDR1 LGHDT and CDR2 YNNKEL (reference sequence). CDR3 DNA: TGTGCCAGCAGCCTTGGACAGTCGGTACCACCGTTCTTC. The encoded protein is CASSLGQSVPPFF.